The subject of this entry is one T cell receptor (beta chain). Its antigen is not yet known. Per-base quality was not reported, and no clone a single base away is much larger than it. This entry is derived from a study of early stage breast cancer tumors (dated by TCRdb to about 2017). Regarding the complete study: Of the 15 to 20 invasive breast tumors, approximately 11 were found to be estrogen receptor-positive, progesterone receptor-positive and HER2-negative. On average, each sample had roughly 9.7-fold read coverage. The samples as a whole yielded under 3,500,000 detected templates, corresponding to about a million unique clonotypes. Of the 12 ER+/PR+/HER2- tumors, eight were classified as invasive ductal carcinomas and four as invasive lobular carcinomas.

Broad study findings and their caveats: Tumors showed approximately 2.5-fold higher T cell density and higher clonality than adjacent normal breast tissue. Repertoires from blood resembled normal breast more closely than tumor, and using blood as a reference for each tissue separated tumor from normal in about 85% of the 16 patients. Chain pairing and functional markers such as CD4, CD8 and FOXP3 were not captured by bulk genomic DNA sequencing of unsorted cells. Enriched TCRB sequences shared across patients were found to be mostly commonly generated sequences that were unlikely to play an important role in the tumor microenvironment. Because the cohort was small, a breakdown by tumor subtype could not be done.

Dicing about 19-50 mg of tumor tissue typically produced more than 2.5 ug of DNA. The study profiled bulk TCR beta-chain repertoires in matched peripheral blood, tumor and adjacent normal breast tissue taken from approximately 15 patients with early-stage breast cancer. After resection, tumor tissue identified by eye was cut out and put into prechilled RNAlater. Tumor tissue (roughly 18-55 mg) was diced and then homogenized with a TissueLyser II in RLTplus buffer containing beta-mercaptoethanol and antifoaming agent. Genomic DNA was extracted with the Qiagen AllPrep DNA/RNA Mini kit. CDR3 length: 16 amino acids, cysteine to phenylalanine. Only the CDR3 DNA is retained, 48 bases long and in frame from the first base. CDR1 and CDR2 are read off the germline V gene as SGHNT and YENEEA. Unmatched junction bases come to 10, with V trimmed by 4 bases and J by 4 bases. Each sample was amplified in two independent genomic DNA replicates, using about 0.47 ug for blood and approximately 1.6 ug for tumor or normal breast. TCRB sequencing of genomic DNA was carried out with the ImmunoSeq Intro kit according to the manufacturer's instructions. For absolute quantification, the roughly 32-cycle multiplex PCR included proprietary primers along with spike-in control sequences. Single-end 150-bp reads were used to sequence an 87-bp fragment spanning the CDR3 and the flanking V and J genes. Each lane of an Illumina MiSeq using version 3.0 chemistry carried seven multiplexed samples, with two replicates per sample. Under the source paper's analysis protocol: Raw data were processed with the vendor's proprietary pipeline, and both replicates were merged into a single result per sample. Clonotypes were defined as productive rearrangements sharing the V-gene family, CDR3 amino acid sequence and J-gene segment. Clonality was calculated as 1 minus the normalized Shannon entropy (Pielou evenness) of TCRB abundances. To estimate T cell density, the total number of templates was divided by the input cell count, which was inferred from how much DNA went in. Recon was used with default parameters to estimate total repertoire diversity and clonality. Clonotypes with over 0.1% abundance in tumor and at least 32-fold higher abundance in tumor than in normal breast were defined as tumor-enriched. In its TCRdb copy, this immuneACCESS table keeps in-frame sequences only and misses some clones. Where compared with another copy, unresolved V genes explain less than half of these, and the others have no known cause. The V and J calls and clone size are taken from that table; D and trimming were inferred from the DNA. The sample table shows 25,000 to 35,000 clones, and around 53% are seen once. 7.5% to 9% of the sample is taken by the ten largest.

The chain is encoded by TRBV11-3 joined to TRBJ1-2; a stretch of 9 junction bases matches TRBD1. Sequenced sample: breast tumor tissue. This receptor was identified in a person aged 45 to 59 with breast cancer. The encoded CDR3 is CASSSGGDRVFYGYTF. The sequence in DNA is TGTGCCAGCAGCTCGGGGGGGGACAGGGTCTTCTATGGCTACACCTTC. Extended through the reference TRBV11-3 and TRBJ1-2 proteins, this CDR3 yields the full variable domain: EAGVVQSPRYKIIEKKQPVAFWCNPISGHNTLYWYLQNLGQGPELLIRYENEEAVDDSQLPKDRFSAERLKGVDSTLKIQPAELGDSAVYLCASSSGGDRVFYGYTFGSGTRLTVV.